Here is one T cell receptor beta chain with its context. The length of the CDR3 is 15 residues. Germline CDR1 SNHLY, CDR2 FYNNEI. Trimming shortened V by 6 bases and J by 4 bases, and 18 bases separated the two germline ends. Together with a sample-barcoded 5' primer, a J-beta primer mix was included in a second PCR lasting roughly 6 to 12 cycles. A tag from a template-switch adaptor with 12 random nucleotides marked each cDNA molecule. MiXCR, applied by TCRdb to the 5' RACE reads, yields one record per CDR3 protein. The sample holds approximately 810,000 distinct CDR3 sequences, approximately 35% seen once. The data are from a study of blood T cells in healthy people across ages.

V usage is TRBV2 and J usage is TRBJ1-1; D unclear. Sequencing used blood. The receptor comes from a man between 18 and 29 years old in good health. CDR3 region: CASSPKSGWSTEAFF. The CDR3 coding sequence is TGTGCCAGCAGCCCCAAGTCCGGATGGAGCACTGAAGCTTTCTTT. The full variable domain, rest sourced from reference TRBV2 and TRBJ1-1, is EPEVTQTPSHQVTQMGQEVILRCVPISNHLYFYWYRQILGQKVEFLVSFYNNEISEKSEIFDDQFSVERPDGSNFTLKIRSTKLEDSAMYFCASSPKSGWSTEAFFGQGTRLTVV.